This T cell receptor beta chain emerged from a study of CD8 T cells in Susac syndrome. Whole-study context: Within the group of sequenced Susac syndrome patients, roughly six had active disease and eight were in remission. General observations from the study: CD8+ clonal expansion in Susac was maximal in TEMRA cells and in active patients. By the study's own acknowledgment, its TCR sequencing and HLA analysis included relatively few individuals.

After extraction with the RNeasy kit, about 0.5 to 1 ug of the RNA was reverse transcribed using random hexamers. Each CDR3 protein gets one entry after TCRdb re-called the immunoSEQ multiplex PCR reads with MiXCR. The sample shows 100,000 to 150,000 distinct CDR3 sequences, about 95% of them seen only once. A word on this clonotype: Its target is not known.

The diagnostic criteria for definite or probable disease, as recently defined, were met by the patients with Susac syndrome. Deletions cut 5 bases from V and 0 bases from J, with 4 bases between. The CDR3 runs to 12 residues. CDR1 is MGHDK, CDR2 SYGVNS, per germline. V usage is TRBV25-1 and J usage is TRBJ1-1; no firm D call. The specimen was CD8+ T cells from PBMCs. This receptor was obtained from a human donor with Susac syndrome. The CDR3 region is CASSHLNTEAFF. The CDR3 nucleotides are TGTGCCAGCAGTCACCTGAACACTGAAGCTTTCTTT.